These 28 T cell receptor beta chains were sequenced from one sample in a study of PD-1 blockade in classical Hodgkin lymphoma. Every one of the patients relapsed after autologous stem cell transplantation (brentuximab vedotin exposure was variable). Sequencing was performed with immunoSEQ multiplex PCR; in TCRdb, only in-frame clones are kept and a portion is missing. This sample has tens of thousands of clones, with over 75% found just once. This specimen was peripheral blood mononuclear cells (PBMCs), taken at baseline. The receptors here all came from a human donor with classical Hodgkin lymphoma.

The chain carries TRBV7-8 and TRBJ1-2, with 9 bases aligning to TRBD1. In germline, CDR1 is SGHVS, CDR2 FQNEAQ. The junction had 16 bases not matched to a gene; V was cut back by 5 bases and J by 3 bases. CDR3 length equals 18 residues. This CDR3 is CASSPRTGANLDYYGYTF. The CDR3 DNA reads TGTGCCAGCAGCCCTCGGACAGGGGCCAACCTGGATTACTATGGCTACACCTTC.

The rearrangement links TRBV27 to TRBJ2-1; a weak D match, TRBD1 (6 bases). The CDR3 extends over 14 amino acids. Trimming left V 6 bases short and J 5 bases short, with 14 bases between. CDR1 MNHEY and CDR2 SMNVEV come from the germline V gene (reference sequence). The CDR3 region has the DNA TGTGCCAGCAGGCGACAGGAGGAGGACAATGAGCAGTTCTTC. This codes for CASRRQEEDNEQFF.

The chain uses TRBV4-2 and TRBJ2-2, with D possibly being TRBD2 (7 bases). Germline V gene sequence: CDR1 LGHNA, CDR2 YNFKEQ. Trimming took 4 bases from V and 3 from J, leaving 18 bases between them. This CDR3 has 17 residues. This chain's CDR3 is CASSPIFRGADTGELFF. The CDR3, as DNA: TGTGCCAGCAGCCCCATATTTCGGGGGGCGGACACCGGGGAGCTGTTTTTT.

The V and J genes are TRBV4-3 and TRBJ2-1, with D perhaps TRBD1 or TRBD2 (5 bases each). This CDR3 has 15 residues. V was cut by 0 bases and J by 2 bases, with 8 bases left in between. Per germline, CDR1 LGHNA and CDR2 YSLEER. This chain's CDR3 is CASSQDRGTYNEQFF. In nucleotides, the CDR3 is TGCGCCAGCAGCCAAGATCGGGGCACCTACAATGAGCAGTTCTTC.

V and J are TRBV27 and TRBJ2-1; either TRBD1 or TRBD2 may fit D (6 bases each). The V end was cut by 3 bases, the J end by 5 bases, with 11 bases between. Germline lookup yields CDR1 MNHEY and CDR2 SMNVEV (reference sequence). The CDR3 covers 14 residues. CDR3 amino acids: CASSFLRGDNEQFF. The CDR3 DNA is TGTGCCAGCAGTTTTCTAAGGGGGGACAATGAGCAGTTCTTC.

The J gene is TRBJ1-2, the V gene TRBV6-6; no reliable D call. Germline V gene data show CDR1 as MNHNY and CDR2 as SVGAGI (reference sequence). V was pared by 7 bases and J by 0 bases, with 12 bases between. This CDR3 spans 14 amino acids. The CDR3 region is CASTQTPSNYGYTF. The CDR3 DNA follows: TGTGCCAGCACCCAGACACCCTCTAACTATGGCTACACCTTC.

The rearrangement joins TRBV9 to TRBJ1-3; 7 nucleotides line up with TRBD1. CDR3 size: 15 residues. The J segment lost 10 bases and the V segment lost 4 bases, leaving 14 bases of the junction unmatched. Looked up from germline, CDR1 is SGDLS and CDR2 is YYNGEE. The CDR3 protein is CASSSGGDLRDTIYF. The CDR3 bases are TGTGCCAGCAGCTCAGGGGGGGATCTCCGAGATACCATATATTTT.

V is TRBV11-1 and J is TRBJ2-7, with 13 bases aligning to TRBD2. Per germline, CDR1 SGHAT and CDR2 FQDESV (reference sequence). The V and J ends lost 4 bases and 1 base, in that order; junction bases with no gene match: 4. The CDR3 length is 16 residues. The DNA for the CDR3 is TGTGCCAGCAGCTCCACACTAGCGGGGGGGTCCTACGAGCAGTACTTC. This sequence encodes CASSSTLAGGSYEQYF.

V is TRBV19 and J is TRBJ1-4; tentative D call: TRBD1 (6 bases). Trimming shortened V by 7 bases and J by 4 bases, and 16 bases separated the two germline ends. The germline V gene encodes CDR1 LNHDA and CDR2 SQIVND (reference sequence). This CDR3 is 15 amino acids long. The CDR3 region is CASTLLGAGNEKLFF. Here the CDR3 DNA reads TGTGCCAGTACCCTCCTGGGGGCGGGTAATGAAAAACTGTTTTTT.

The J gene is TRBJ2-1, the V gene TRBV2; TRBD2 aligns across 11 bases. The V and J ends lost 6 bases and 5 bases, in that order; junction bases with no gene match: 6. Germline loops: CDR1 SNHLY, CDR2 FYNNEI. The CDR3 sequence is 15 residues long. In DNA form, the CDR3 reads TGTGCCAGCAGGGTAGCGGGGGGGTTACACAATGAGCAGTTCTTC. Its protein product is CASRVAGGLHNEQFF.

V is TRBV7-2 and J is TRBJ2-7, with 7 bases lining up with TRBD2. The CDR3 has 14 amino acids. V gave up 1 base and J gave up 2 bases; unmatched junction bases: 2. Germline lookup yields CDR1 SGHTA and CDR2 FQGNSA. The CDR3 sequence is CASSLERGPYEQYF. The CDR3 nucleotides are TGTGCCAGCAGCTTAGAGCGGGGCCCCTACGAGCAGTACTTC.

In this sample, this clone turned up a few times. One end of the junction varies from germline; a read error may be responsible. The V call is TRBV2, the J call TRBJ2-3; TRBD2 agrees at 7 bases. CDR3 size: 14 residues. Germline V lookup: CDR1 SNHLY, CDR2 FYNNEI. CDR3 amino acids: CASSPPTSRDTQYF. CDR3 in DNA: TGTGCCAGCAGTCCCCCGACTAGCAGAGATACGCAGTATTTT.

J is TRBJ2-5 and V is TRBV11-2, with 7 bases aligning to TRBD1. Per the germline V gene, CDR1 is SGHAT and CDR2 is FQNNGV. V was clipped by 0 bases and J by 5 bases; unmatched bases: 0. This CDR3 spans 13 amino acids. The CDR3 region is CASSLDRGETQYF. The CDR3 region has the DNA TGTGCCAGCAGCTTAGACAGGGGGGAGACCCAGTACTTC. Looking up the rest from reference TRBV11-2 and TRBJ2-5 gives the full variable domain: EAGVAQSPRYKIIEKRQSVAFWCNPISGHATLYWYQQILGQGPKLLIQFQNNGVVDDSQLPKDRFSAERLKGVDSTLKIQPAKLEDSAVYLCASSLDRGETQYFGPGTRLLVL.

Only a few counts were recorded for this clone. The chain uses TRBV2 and TRBJ2-1; D is unclear. CDR3 length: 14 residues. Per the germline V gene, CDR1 is SNHLY and CDR2 is FYNNEI. Trimming took 7 bases from V and 5 from J, leaving 15 bases between them. The CDR3: CASNRRNGDNEQFF. CDR3 nucleotides: TGTGCCAGCAACCGACGGAACGGTGACAATGAGCAGTTCTTC.

This chain joins TRBV9 and TRBJ2-7, with TRBD1 identical over 10 bases. J lost 5 bases, V lost 3 bases, and 2 bases had no gene match. In germline, CDR1 is SGDLS, CDR2 YYNGEE. This CDR3 spans 13 amino acids. As DNA, the CDR3 is TGTGCCAGCAGCGGGACAGGGGGGGACGAGCAGTACTTC. Its protein product is CASSGTGGDEQYF.

The V and J genes are TRBV7-2 and TRBJ1-2; unclear D gene. The CDR3 runs 14 residues. Germline V lookup: CDR1 SGHTA, CDR2 FQGNSA. V was cut by 5 bases and J by 4 bases, with 14 bases left in between. CDR3 DNA sequence: TGTGCCAGCAGCGTAGTACGAGGGATCTATGGCTACACCTTC. Its protein product is CASSVVRGIYGYTF.

This clone came up a few times. In the same sample, other DNA sequences code for this CDR3. This chain joins TRBV6-5 and TRBJ2-5; a weak D match, TRBD1 (5 bases). Germline values: CDR1 MNHEY, CDR2 SVGAGI. The CDR3 is made up of 15 amino acids. With 2 bases removed from V and 5 bases from J, the gap between germline ends came to 15 bases. The CDR3: CASSYLTGSGETQYF. The CDR3 DNA is TGTGCCAGCAGTTACCTGACTGGCTCAGGGGAGACCCAGTACTTC.

This clone showed up just a few times. The chain combines TRBV10-1 with TRBJ1-1; D not certain. Germline lookup yields CDR1 WNHNN and CDR2 SYGVQD (reference sequence). Trimming removed 6 bases from V and 3 bases from J, with 2 bases in between. The CDR3 spans 10 residues. Written as DNA, the CDR3 is TGCGCCAGCAGGGACACTGAAGCTTTCTTT. Translated: CASRDTEAFF.

The chain combines TRBV7-3 with TRBJ1-2; D might be TRBD1 (6 bases). V lost 2 bases to trimming and J lost 3 bases, with 13 bases between them. This CDR3 contains 15 residues. From germline, CDR1 is SGHTA and CDR2 FQGTGA. CDR3 amino acids: CASSLGAGADYGYTF. In DNA form, the CDR3 reads TGTGCCAGCAGCTTAGGGGCAGGGGCCGACTATGGCTACACCTTC.

The J gene is TRBJ2-7, the V gene TRBV2; 9 nucleotides match TRBD1. The ends lost 5 bases at V and 7 bases at J; junction bases unmatched: 27. The CDR3 is 20 amino acids. Germline values: CDR1 SNHLY, CDR2 FYNNEI. The DNA of the CDR3 is TGTGCCAGCAGTCGCTTTACGACCCGATTAAGAAGACAGGGGGGTGGGGAGCAGTACTTC. Translating gives CASSRFTTRLRRQGGGEQYF.

The V and J genes are TRBV6-4 and TRBJ2-1, with 8 bases identical to TRBD2. This CDR3 region has 15 residues. Germline V lookup: CDR1 MRHNA, CDR2 SNTAGT. V dropped 4 bases and J dropped 7; count of bases not matched to a gene: 9. The CDR3 is CASSGSGGGSNEQFF. As DNA, the CDR3 is TGTGCCAGCAGTGGGTCCGGGGGGGGAAGTAATGAGCAGTTCTTC.

The J gene is TRBJ1-1, the V gene TRBV5-8; D is possibly TRBD1 (5 bases). The germline CDR1 and CDR2 sequences are SGHTS and YDEGEE. Trimming left V 0 bases short and J 11 bases short, with 8 bases between. This CDR3 contains 11 residues. Here the CDR3 reads CASSLVGTAFF. The CDR3 coding sequence is TGTGCCAGCAGCTTGGTCGGGACGGCTTTCTTT.

The chain couples TRBV18 to TRBJ2-5; no clear D gene. The ends were cut back, 8 bases at V and 5 bases at J, with 15 bases in the middle. The CDR3 covers 13 residues. CDR1 KGHSH and CDR2 LQKENI come from the germline V gene. The CDR3: CASPRASQETQYF. In DNA form, the CDR3 reads TGTGCCAGCCCAAGGGCCTCACAGGAGACCCAGTACTTC. Complete variable domain (other parts from reference TRBV18 and TRBJ2-5): NAGVMQNPRHLVRRRGQEARLRCSPMKGHSHVYWYRQLPEEGLKFMVYLQKENIIDESGMPKERFSAEFPKEGPSILRIQQVVRGDSAAYFCASPRASQETQYFGPGTRLLVL.

The chain links TRBV4-2 to TRBJ1-6, with D possibly TRBD1 on 6 matching bases. The V gene lost 0 bases and the J gene lost 9 bases, with 12 bases spanning the gap. This CDR3 has 15 amino acids. Germline V lookup: CDR1 LGHNA, CDR2 YNFKEQ. CDR3 in amino acids: CASSQEIGGGSPLHF. The DNA of the CDR3 is TGTGCCAGCAGCCAAGAGATAGGGGGGGGTTCACCCCTCCACTTT.

The chain employs TRBV18 and TRBJ2-3; no reliable D call. Germline CDR1 reads KGHSH; CDR2 reads LQKENI. V lost 8 bases, J lost 2 bases, and 8 bases lay in between. This CDR3 region has 12 residues. The CDR3 reads CASVGYTDTQYF. Written as DNA, the CDR3 is TGTGCCAGCGTGGGGTACACAGATACGCAGTATTTT.

The gene calls are TRBV5-1 and TRBJ2-3; 11 bases map to TRBD1. The germline V gene has CDR1 SGHRS and CDR2 YFSETQ. The CDR3 extends over 16 amino acids. Trimming took 4 bases from V and 6 from J; bases not matched to a gene: 10. CDR3 region: CASSPGTGGSGDTQYF. CDR3 nucleotides: TGCGCCAGCAGCCCCGGGACAGGGGGTTCGGGGGATACGCAGTATTTT.

The chain employs TRBV7-9 and TRBJ1-2; TRBD1 aligns across 7 bases. Trimming at V came to 5 bases and at J to 3 bases, leaving 6 bases not matched to a gene. The germline CDR1 and CDR2 sequences are SEHNR and FQNEAQ (reference sequence). The CDR3 totals 14 residues. The CDR3 region is CASSRQGNDYGYTF. CDR3 DNA: TGTGCCAGCAGCCGACAGGGCAACGACTATGGCTACACCTTC.

The chain recombines TRBV7-2 with TRBJ2-2; 12 bases fit TRBD2. This CDR3 is 15 amino acids long. CDR1 and CDR2 (germline): SGHTA, FQGNSA. V shed 5 bases, J shed 5 bases, and the junction held 3 bases outside the gene matches. CDR3 loop: CASSRTSGDTGELFF. CDR3 nucleotides: TGTGCCAGCAGCCGGACTAGCGGGGATACCGGGGAGCTGTTTTTT.